The rows below give T cell receptor beta chains drawn from one sample of a study of blood T cell repertoires in COVID-19. Profiled with immunoSEQ multiplex PCR; TCRdb holds only in-frame clones, not every one. The data hold about 45,000 clones, with approximately 86% observed a single time. Sequenced input: peripheral blood. These receptor sequences come from a woman older than 75 in a cohort sampled during active or convalescent COVID-19. CDR3s include the opening cysteine and the closing phenylalanine or tryptophan. Each record gives: V gene, clone size, J gene, D gene, CDR3 DNA, CDR3 protein. A D gene is named only where the DNA matches it firmly. Clone size is stated in some rows and not others, as once, few, many or a class when expanded.

TRBV5-1,.,TRBJ2-3,.,TGCGCCAGCAGCAAAGAGACAGGTGTAAAAGCAGATACGCAGTATTTT,CASSKETGVKADTQYF
TRBV11-3,few,TRBJ2-2,TRBD1,TGTGCCAGCAGCTTAGGACAGGGGGCCGGGGAGCTGTTTTTT,CASSLGQGAGELFF
TRBV13,.,TRBJ1-1,TRBD1,TGTGCCAGCAGCTCCAGTATAAGGACAGGGCCGAACACTGAAGCTTTCTTT,CASSSSIRTGPNTEAFF
TRBV5-1,.,TRBJ1-6,TRBD1,TGCGCCAGCAGCCTAAGCGGACAGGGGAGGTCACCCCTCCACTTT,CASSLSGQGRSPLHF
TRBV27,.,TRBJ2-7,.,TGTGCCAGCAGTTCCCCCTACTACGAGCAGTACTTC,CASSSPYYEQYF
TRBV7-2,.,TRBJ2-3,TRBD2,TGTGCCAGCAGTCGGCGGGGGTACACAGATACGCAGTATTTT,CASSRRGYTDTQYF
TRBV4-2,.,TRBJ2-7,TRBD2,TGTGCCAGCAGCCGCCAGCGGGGAGCGGGGGAACTCTACGAGCAGTACTTC,CASSRQRGAGELYEQYF
TRBV6-5,.,TRBJ1-2,TRBD1,TGTGCCAGCAGTTATTACGGACAGGACTATGGCTACACCTTC,CASSYYGQDYGYTF
TRBV7-2,once,TRBJ2-3,TRBD2,TGTGCCAGCAGCACGGAAGCGGGAGTCTCCGATACGCAGTATTTT,CASSTEAGVSDTQYF
TRBV7-2,.,TRBJ2-2,.,TGTGCCAGCAGTCTAGTACTACGCTACACCGGGGAGCTGTTTTTT,CASSLVLRYTGELFF
TRBV4-1,.,TRBJ2-3,.,TGCGCCAGCAGCCAAGACAGACTAGTGACAGATACGCAGTATTTT,CASSQDRLVTDTQYF
TRBV2,.,TRBJ2-1,TRBD2,TGTGCCAGCAGTGGAGGACTAGCTTACAATGAGCAGTTCTTC,CASSGGLAYNEQFF
TRBV6-5,.,TRBJ2-2,.,TGTGCCAGCAGTTTCCGACTAGACCGGGAGCTGTTTTTT,CASSFRLDRELFF
TRBV7-8,.,TRBJ2-7,TRBD1,TGTGCCAGCAGCCGGGACAGGGCTCCGGTGCAGTACTTC,CASSRDRAPVQYF
TRBV9,.,TRBJ1-2,TRBD1,TGTGCCAGCAGCACGGGACAGACGCCTCGATATGGCTACACCTTC,CASSTGQTPRYGYTF
TRBV5-1,.,TRBJ1-2,.,TGCGCCAGCAGCTTGGCCGCGAACTTCGGCTATGGCTACACCTTC,CASSLAANFGYGYTF
TRBV6-5,.,TRBJ2-7,TRBD2,TGTGCCAGCAGTCTTAGCGGGAGGGACGAGCAGTACTTC,CASSLSGRDEQYF
TRBV19,once,TRBJ1-2,TRBD1,TGTGCCAGTAGTGCACAGGGGAGGCACCCTAACTATGGCTACACCTTC,CASSAQGRHPNYGYTF
TRBV13,.,TRBJ1-2,TRBD1,TGTGCCAGCAGCTTAGGGGACAGGGGAAATGGCTACACCTTC,CASSLGDRGNGYTF
TRBV10-2,.,TRBJ2-7,TRBD2,TGCGCCAGCAGTGGATCGCTAGCGGGAGTCTCCGAGCAGTACTTC,CASSGSLAGVSEQYF
TRBV19,.,TRBJ1-2,.,TGTGCCACCACAGAGGGGGAGGGGAGGTATGGCTACACCTTC,CATTEGEGRYGYTF
TRBV30,.,TRBJ1-1,.,TGTGCCTGGAGGTATAGAGCGAACACTGAAGCTTTCTTT,CAWRYRANTEAFF
TRBV5-1,.,TRBJ1-1,TRBD1,TGCGCCAGCAGCCTTGGACAGGTCACTGAAGCTTTCTTT,CASSLGQVTEAFF
TRBV3-1/TRBV3-2,few,TRBJ2-3,.,TGTGCCAGCAGCCTCAGGGGGGCCACGCAGTATTTT,CASSLRGATQYF
TRBV2,.,TRBJ2-1,TRBD1,TGTGCCAGCTCCCCCCGACAGGGCACCAGAAATGAGCAGTTCTTC,CASSPRQGTRNEQFF
TRBV6-5,.,TRBJ1-2,.,TGTGCCAGCAGTTCCCTGGGACTGAACTATGGCTACACCTTC,CASSSLGLNYGYTF
TRBV6-5,.,TRBJ2-1,.,TGTGCCAGCCGACCGACAGGTTCATACAGTGAGCAGTTCTTC,CASRPTGSYSEQFF
TRBV28,.,TRBJ2-4,TRBD1,TGTGCCAGCAGTCCAGGGGCAGGGGGCATTCAGTACTTC,CASSPGAGGIQYF
TRBV5-4,.,TRBJ2-3,.,TGTGCCAGCAGCGCGGACGGGGGTCGGATAGATACGCAGTATTTT,CASSADGGRIDTQYF
TRBV6-5,.,TRBJ2-2,.,TGTGCCAGCGGCCTCGGGATTTCCAACACCGGGGAGCTGTTTTTT,CASGLGISNTGELFF
TRBV2,.,TRBJ2-6,.,TGTGCCAGCAGTCCGGGGGGCCGGGGAAACGTCCTGACTTTC,CASSPGGRGNVLTF
TRBV4-2,.,TRBJ2-2,TRBD1,TGTGCCAGCAGCCAAGGGGACAGGGGGTCGACCGGGGAGCTGTTTTTT,CASSQGDRGSTGELFF
TRBV20-1,.,TRBJ1-2,.,TGCAGTACCGTAGAGGGAGGCTACACCTTC,CSTVEGGYTF
TRBV11-3,.,TRBJ2-4,TRBD2,TGTGCCAGCAGCTTAGCCCTCGCTGCTAGCGGAGGCATTCAGTACTTC,CASSLALAASGGIQYF
TRBV5-4,.,TRBJ2-2,TRBD2,TGTGCCAGCAGCTTGCCTCTTTCTAGCGGCGGGGAGCTGTTTTTT,CASSLPLSSGGELFF
TRBV12-3/TRBV12-4,.,TRBJ1-2,.,TGTGCCAGCACCAAACAGGGCTATGGCTACACCTTC,CASTKQGYGYTF
TRBV2,.,TRBJ2-2,TRBD1,TGTGCCAGCAGTGAGGGACAGGGAGGCACCGGGGAGCTGTTTTTT,CASSEGQGGTGELFF
TRBV11-2,.,TRBJ1-6,TRBD1,TGTGCCAGCAGCCCTCTAAGGGACAGCGGAAATTCACCCCTCCACTTT,CASSPLRDSGNSPLHF
TRBV4-1,.,TRBJ2-1,TRBD1,TGCGCCAGCAGCAACAGACAGGGGGATAACAATGAGCAGTTCTTC,CASSNRQGDNNEQFF
TRBV5-1,.,TRBJ2-3,.,TGCGCCAGCAGCTCGGCCGGGACATGGACAGATACGCAGTATTTT,CASSSAGTWTDTQYF
TRBV5-6,.,TRBJ1-1,.,TGTGCCAGCAGCAGCAGGAAGAACACTGAAGCTTTCTTT,CASSSRKNTEAFF
TRBV7-6,once,TRBJ2-7,TRBD1,TGTGCCAGCAGCCCAAGACAGGGGGCAAACGAGCAGTACTTC,CASSPRQGANEQYF
TRBV7-9,.,TRBJ2-1,TRBD2,TGTGCCAGCTCGGGAGGACGTCACTACAATGAGCAGTTCTTC,CASSGGRHYNEQFF
TRBV7-2,.,TRBJ1-5,.,TGTGCCAGCAGCGAACGAACGGGTTATCAGCCCCAGCATTTT,CASSERTGYQPQHF
TRBV4-3,once,TRBJ2-2,.,TGCGCCAGCAGCCAAGCAGGGAACACCGGGGAGCTGTTTTTT,CASSQAGNTGELFF
TRBV6-5,once,TRBJ1-5,.,TGTGCCAGCCGGCAGGGTTATAGCAATCAGCCCCAGCATTTT,CASRQGYSNQPQHF
TRBV7-6,.,TRBJ2-1,TRBD1,TGTGCCAGCAGCTTGAACGCGGGACAGGGGGACAATGAGCAGTTCTTC,CASSLNAGQGDNEQFF
TRBV27,.,TRBJ1-2,.,TGTGCCAGCAGTCGGCGTCCGGGTCTGACTTACTATGGCTACACCTTC,CASSRRPGLTYYGYTF
TRBV3-1/TRBV3-2,few,TRBJ1-4,TRBD1,TGTGCCAGCAGCTTCACAGGGGAACTTAATGAAAAACTGTTTTTT,CASSFTGELNEKLFF
TRBV6-2/TRBV6-3,.,TRBJ2-1,.,TGTGCCAGCAGTTTTCCTTGGGAGGTCGATGAGCAGTTCTTC,CASSFPWEVDEQFF
TRBV18,.,TRBJ2-7,TRBD1,TGTGCCAGCTCACCCAACTGGGACAGCTCCTACGAGCAGTACTTC,CASSPNWDSSYEQYF